The 8 T cell receptor beta chains below were found in one sample sequenced in a study of blood T cell repertoires in COVID-19. Sequenced by immunoSEQ multiplex PCR; TCRdb stores in-frame clones only, minus some. Altogether 90,000 to 150,000 clones are present, roughly 89% being singletons, with the ten largest covering roughly 2.2%. Sequencing was carried out using peripheral blood. The receptors derive from a woman between 45 and 65 years old with acute or convalescent COVID-19.

This clone has just a few counts. The rearrangement links TRBV2 to TRBJ2-7; D may be TRBD1 (5 bases). The germline V and J ends were trimmed by 7 bases and 3 bases, with 16 bases remaining between them. The CDR3 runs to 14 residues. Germline CDR1 SNHLY, CDR2 FYNNEI. The chain's CDR3 is CASILQDGSYEQYF. CDR3 bases: TGTGCCAGCATACTACAGGACGGCAGCTACGAGCAGTACTTC.

The chain is built from TRBV19 and TRBJ1-5; D uncertain. Trimming stripped 3 bases from V and 5 bases from J, with 11 bases between. Per the germline V gene, CDR1 is LNHDA and CDR2 is SQIVND (reference sequence). The CDR3 sequence is 14 residues long. The CDR3 DNA reads as TGTGCCAGTAGTATGGCGGCAGTTCATCAGCCCCAGCATTTT. Its translation is CASSMAAVHQPQHF.

This clone appeared a single time. This chain links TRBV11-2 with TRBJ2-2; no reliable D call. This CDR3 spans 15 amino acids. The V gene's germline CDR1 is SGHAT and CDR2 FQNNGV. V lost 5 bases and J lost 7, with 17 bases in between. The CDR3 DNA is TGTGCCAGCAGCGGCCGGGTGCGCCACGACGGGGAGCTGTTTTTT. Amino acid sequence: CASSGRVRHDGELFF.

The V and J genes are TRBV13 and TRBJ2-7, with TRBD1 identical over 8 bases. The CDR3 is 15 amino acids. Trimming at V came to 4 bases and at J to 5 bases, leaving 10 bases not matched to a gene. CDR1 and CDR2 (germline): PRHDT, FYEKMQ (reference sequence). DNA of the CDR3: TGTGCCAGCAGCTCGACAGGGGATAGCCTCGACGAGCAGTACTTC. Translating gives CASSSTGDSLDEQYF.

V and J are TRBV18 and TRBJ1-3; the D gene is possibly TRBD1 (6 bases). Germline V gives CDR1 KGHSH, CDR2 LQKENI. The V and J ends lost 2 bases and 7 bases respectively, with 15 bases between them. The CDR3 is 15 residues long. The DNA for the CDR3 is TGTGCCAGCTCACCATTTAACAGGGCGGTGAACACCATATATTTT. Its protein is CASSPFNRAVNTIYF.

In this sample, this clone turned up once. The V and J genes are TRBV6-2 or TRBV6-3 and TRBJ1-2; D perhaps matches TRBD1 (5 bases). The CDR3 covers 13 residues. Per germline, CDR1 MNHEY and CDR2 SVGEGT. V was shortened by 2 bases and J by 5 bases, with 9 bases between the two germline ends. CDR3 region: CASSYRTRYGYTF. The DNA of the CDR3 is TGTGCCAGCAGTTACCGGACACGGTATGGCTACACCTTC.

The chain recombines TRBV24-1 with TRBJ2-1, with 9 nucleotides matching TRBD1. Germline assignment: CDR1 KGHDR and CDR2 SFDVKD. The CDR3 consists of 18 residues. J was trimmed by 4 bases and V by 4 bases; bases with no gene match: 13. CDR3 coding DNA: TGTGCCACCAGTGACCAGACAGGGGGGCGGGGGCTATACAATGAGCAGTTCTTC. Amino acids: CATSDQTGGRGLYNEQFF.

The chain has TRBV30 and TRBJ1-2, with 9 bases lining up with TRBD1. The CDR3 is 15 residues long. Germline CDR1 and CDR2: GTSNPN and SVGIG (reference sequence). Trimming cost V 3 bases and J 2 bases; bases outside gene matches: 7. The CDR3 reads CAWRTTGGGNYGYTF. For the CDR3, the DNA is TGTGCCTGGAGAACGACAGGGGGGGGAAACTATGGCTACACCTTC. The full variable domain, in which reference TRBV30 and TRBJ1-2 provide the parts outside the CDR3, is SQTIHQWPATLVQPVGSPLSLECTVEGTSNPNLYWYRQAAGRGLQLLFYSVGIGQISSEVPQNLSASRPQDRQFILSSKKLLLSDSGFYLCAWRTTGGGNYGYTFGSGTRLTVV.